Each of the 5 T cell receptor beta chains below was sequenced from the same sample in a study of T cell responses to AZD1222 COVID-19 vaccine. Profiled with immunoSEQ multiplex PCR; TCRdb holds only in-frame clones, not every one. The sample has about 120,000 clones, more than 75% seen once; the top ten hold about 10%. The specimen comprised peripheral blood, sampled on day 0 of AZD1222 vaccination. The receptors were sampled from an adult in good health.

This clone was counted once. V gene TRBV5-1 combines with J gene TRBJ2-3; 13 bases align to TRBD2. The germline V gene has CDR1 SGHRS and CDR2 YFSETQ. This CDR3 is built from 17 residues. After removal of 4 bases from V and 2 bases from J, the junction contained 7 bases not matched to a gene. The CDR3 DNA reads TGCGCCAGCAGCCACGGACTAGCGGGGGACCCCACAGATACGCAGTATTTT. This gives the protein CASSHGLAGDPTDTQYF.

The gene calls are TRBV27 and TRBJ2-1, with TRBD2 matching over 9 bases. The CDR3 is 14 residues long. The junction had 5 bases not matched to a gene; V was cut back by 3 bases and J by 8 bases. The germline V gene has CDR1 MNHEY and CDR2 SMNVEV (reference sequence). This CDR3 reads CASSFAGGPYEQFF. DNA of the CDR3: TGTGCCAGCAGTTTCGCGGGAGGGCCGTATGAGCAGTTCTTC.

The chain recombines TRBV6-5 with TRBJ1-4; D is unresolved. V gave up 0 bases and J gave up 4 bases, with 9 bases separating them. This CDR3 region has 15 residues. Germline V gene lookup returns CDR1 MNHEY and CDR2 SVGAGI. The CDR3 DNA reads as TGTGCCAGCAGTTACTCGGGCCGGGATAATGAAAAACTGTTTTTT. It specifies CASSYSGRDNEKLFF.

This rearrangement joins TRBV11-1 to TRBJ2-5; no clear D. Germline loops: CDR1 SGHAT, CDR2 FQDESV (reference sequence). The CDR3 loop spans 12 amino acids. Deletions cut 6 bases from V and 3 bases from J, with 8 bases between. CDR3 loop: CASRRQEETQYF. CDR3 nucleotide sequence: TGTGCCAGCAGGAGGCAGGAAGAGACCCAGTACTTC.

The chain has TRBV7-9 and TRBJ1-5; D not resolved. The germline V and J ends were trimmed by 3 bases and 8 bases, with 20 bases remaining between them. The CDR3 is 16 residues long. Germline V gene sequence: CDR1 SEHNR, CDR2 FQNEAQ (reference sequence). The CDR3: CASSLNQHGKVEPQHF. The CDR3 coding sequence is TGTGCCAGCAGCTTGAACCAACACGGGAAGGTTGAGCCCCAGCATTTT. The entire variable domain, with the rest obtained from reference TRBV7-9 and TRBJ1-5, is as follows: DTGVSQNPRHKITKRGQNVTFRCDPISEHNRLYWYRQTLGQGPEFLTYFQNEAQLEKSRLLSDRFSAERPKGSFSTLEIQRTEQGDSAMYLCASSLNQHGKVEPQHFGDGTRLSIL.